The clone carrying this TCR beta chain turned up a few times. The antigen is not known. Unique molecular identifiers were carried by the TCR beta cDNA libraries. One entry per CDR3 protein results from TCRdb running MiXCR on the PCR reads. The repertoire includes approximately 630,000 distinct CDR3 sequences, approximately 59% of them detected once, and about 11% sits in the top ten. The sample comes from a study of post-analysis software for immune sequencing data. After removal of 5 bases from V and 5 bases from J, the junction contained 2 bases not matched to a gene. From germline, CDR1 is SGHAT and CDR2 FQNNGV. The CDR3 runs 13 residues. Study-level findings and limits: Multiple sclerosis patients showed significantly lower normalized Chao1 diversity than controls did. Five TRBV segments, including TRBV5-6, TRBV5-1 and TRBV20-1, were more frequent in patients than controls.

The sequence was collected from a girl aged 2-9 years with multiple sclerosis. Sequencing was done on a sample of blood. The rearrangement links TRBV11-2 to TRBJ2-3; 9 nucleotides align to TRBD2. CDR3 in amino acids: CASSALAGDTQYF. As DNA, the CDR3 is TGTGCCAGCAGCGCACTAGCGGGAGATACGCAGTATTTT.